This TCR beta chain was documented in a study of T cells in Graves' hyperthyroidism and ophthalmopathy. Study-level points and caveats: It was a median 6.5 months before onset that the model predicted ophthalmopathy.

About this clonotype: Its antigen is as yet unknown.

A NOSPECS grade of at least 4, a Clinical Activity Score of at least 3 and duration under 3 months were recorded in ophthalmopathy patients. Diagnoses were made from clinical symptoms, serum measures (thyroxine and TRAb), thyroid ultrasound and orbital computed tomography. PBMCs were derived from roughly 10 ml fresh peripheral blood. The ends were cut back, 0 bases at V and 8 bases at J, with 5 bases in the middle. This CDR3 region has 12 residues. In germline, CDR1 is SEHNR, CDR2 FQNEAQ (reference sequence). Template material for amplifying TCR beta CDR3 regions consisted of RNA transcripts. The HTBI primer set was used in a first-round RT-PCR of the TCR CDR3. One entry per CDR3 protein results from TCRdb running MiXCR on the multiplex PCR reads. This sample has around 400,000 distinct CDR3 sequences; over 12% occur once, and the top ten carry roughly a fifth.

J is TRBJ2-1 and V is TRBV7-9; the D is unclear. This TCR was recovered from a woman aged 55-69 years with Graves' ophthalmopathy. The sample was blood. The CDR3 DNA sequence: TGTGCCAGCAGCTTAGCAGGGCATGAGCAGTTCTTC. This codes for CASSLAGHEQFF.